This T cell receptor (beta chain) was observed in a study of blood T cells in healthy people across ages. With a J-beta primer mix and a sample-barcoded 5' primer, a second PCR ran roughly 6 to 12 cycles. A tag from a template-switch adaptor with 12 random nucleotides marked each cDNA molecule. TCRdb called the 5' RACE reads again in MiXCR, with one record for every CDR3 protein. This table has some 1.6 million distinct CDR3 sequences, around 35% appearing once. Trimming removed 3 bases from V and 4 bases from J; junction bases left unmatched: 16. This CDR3 region has 17 residues. Germline V gene lookup returns CDR1 DFQATT and CDR2 SNEGSKA (reference sequence).

This TCR was recovered from a woman younger than 45 in good health. Sequenced sample: blood. The chain recombines TRBV20-1 with TRBJ2-5; 8 nucleotides agree with TRBD1. The CDR3 region has the DNA TGCAGTGCTAGGGACTCCAGGGGGCGTTTGTTAGGAGAGACCCAGTACTTC. Protein sequence: CSARDSRGRLLGETQYF.